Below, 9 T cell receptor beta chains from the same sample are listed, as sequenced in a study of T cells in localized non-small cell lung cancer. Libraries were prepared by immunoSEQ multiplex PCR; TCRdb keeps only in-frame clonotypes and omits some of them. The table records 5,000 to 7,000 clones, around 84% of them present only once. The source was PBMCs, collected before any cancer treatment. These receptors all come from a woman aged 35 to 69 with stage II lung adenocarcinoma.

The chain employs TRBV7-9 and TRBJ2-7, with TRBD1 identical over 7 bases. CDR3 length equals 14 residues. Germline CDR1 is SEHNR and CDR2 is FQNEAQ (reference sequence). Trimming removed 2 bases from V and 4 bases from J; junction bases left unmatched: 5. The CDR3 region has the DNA TGTGCCAGCAGCTTAACAGGGGAAAGTTACGAGCAGTACTTC. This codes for CASSLTGESYEQYF.

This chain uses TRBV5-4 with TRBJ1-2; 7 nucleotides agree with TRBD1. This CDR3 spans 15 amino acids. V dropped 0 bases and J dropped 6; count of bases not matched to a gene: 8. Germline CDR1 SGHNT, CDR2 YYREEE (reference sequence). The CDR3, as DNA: TGTGCCAGCAGCTTGGGGCGACAGGGTACGGATGGCTACACCTTC. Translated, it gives CASSLGRQGTDGYTF.

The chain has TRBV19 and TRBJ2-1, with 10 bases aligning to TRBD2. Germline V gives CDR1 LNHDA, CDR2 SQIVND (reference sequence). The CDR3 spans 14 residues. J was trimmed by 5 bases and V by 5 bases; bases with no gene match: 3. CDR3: CASSWTSGDNEQFF. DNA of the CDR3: TGTGCCAGTAGTTGGACTAGCGGAGACAATGAGCAGTTCTTC.

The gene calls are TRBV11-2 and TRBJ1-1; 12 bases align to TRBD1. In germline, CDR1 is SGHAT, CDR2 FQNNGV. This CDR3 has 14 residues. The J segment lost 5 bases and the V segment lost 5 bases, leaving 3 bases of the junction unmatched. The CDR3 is CASSGTGGMTEAFF. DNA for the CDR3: TGTGCCAGCAGCGGGACAGGGGGCATGACTGAAGCTTTCTTT.

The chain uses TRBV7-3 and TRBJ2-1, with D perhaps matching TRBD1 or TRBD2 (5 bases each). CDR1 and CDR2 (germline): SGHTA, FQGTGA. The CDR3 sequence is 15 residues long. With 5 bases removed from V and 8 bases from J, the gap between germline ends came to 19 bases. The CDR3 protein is CASSPPRAGSDEQFF. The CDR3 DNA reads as TGTGCCAGCAGCCCCCCTAGGGCAGGGAGCGATGAGCAGTTCTTC.

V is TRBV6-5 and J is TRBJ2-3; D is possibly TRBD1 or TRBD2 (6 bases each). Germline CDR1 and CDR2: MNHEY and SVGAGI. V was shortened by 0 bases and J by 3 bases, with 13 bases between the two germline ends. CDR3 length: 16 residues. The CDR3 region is CASSYSRGGRTDTQYF. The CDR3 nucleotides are TGTGCCAGCAGTTACTCGAGAGGGGGGAGGACAGATACGCAGTATTTT.

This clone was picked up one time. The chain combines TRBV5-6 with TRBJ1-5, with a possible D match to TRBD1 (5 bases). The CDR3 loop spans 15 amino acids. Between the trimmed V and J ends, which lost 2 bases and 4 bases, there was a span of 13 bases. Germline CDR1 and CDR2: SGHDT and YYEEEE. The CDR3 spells CASSLGRGRNQPQHF. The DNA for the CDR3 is TGTGCCAGCAGCTTAGGGAGGGGTAGAAATCAGCCCCAGCATTTT.

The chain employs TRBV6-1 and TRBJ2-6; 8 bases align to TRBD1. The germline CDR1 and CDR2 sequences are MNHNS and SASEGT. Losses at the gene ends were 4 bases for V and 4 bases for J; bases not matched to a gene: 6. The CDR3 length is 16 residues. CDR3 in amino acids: CASSVGQGGGANVLTF. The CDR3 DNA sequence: TGTGCCAGCAGTGTTGGACAGGGAGGCGGGGCCAACGTCCTGACTTTC.

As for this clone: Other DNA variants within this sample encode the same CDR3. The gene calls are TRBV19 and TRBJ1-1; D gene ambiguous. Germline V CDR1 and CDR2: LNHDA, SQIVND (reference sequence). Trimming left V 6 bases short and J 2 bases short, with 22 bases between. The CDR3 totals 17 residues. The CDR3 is CASSTISLSPLNTEAFF. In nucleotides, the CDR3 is TGTGCCAGTAGCACAATTAGCCTTAGTCCGTTAAACACTGAAGCTTTCTTT. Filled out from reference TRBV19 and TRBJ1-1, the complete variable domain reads DGGITQSPKYLFRKEGQNVTLSCEQNLNHDAMYWYRQDPGQGLRLIYYSQIVNDFQKGDIAEGYSVSREKKESFPLTVTSAQKNPTAFYLCASSTISLSPLNTEAFFGQGTRLTVV.